The clone carrying this T cell receptor beta chain was found a few times. Its specificity is not known. These data belong to a study of cytomegalovirus exposure and HLA in healthy donors. Study results and caveats: Later on, a genetic analysis was performed. It linked a missense variant in DCLRE1C with V- and J-gene trimming of TCR beta. TCR association rates varied by HLA locus in a later analysis, with DRB1 highest and HLA-C lowest. Under in vitro conditions, a few CMV-associated chains were confirmed as specific for CMV antigens.

PCR used 60 Vbeta primers and 13 Jbeta primers. Libraries were prepared by immunoSEQ multiplex PCR; TCRdb keeps only in-frame clonotypes and omits some of them. Counted here are more than 85,000 clones, 55% to 75% occurring once; the ten biggest clones make up about 16%. Germline V gives CDR1 SNHLY, CDR2 FYNNEI. Trimming left V 9 bases short and J 6 bases short, with 20 bases between. The CDR3 loop spans 15 amino acids. This chain links TRBV2 with TRBJ1-4, with D possibly TRBD1 on 5 matching bases. The clonotype originates from a woman aged 45-65 years in good health and CMV-seropositive. Sequenced input: PBMCs. CDR3 sequence (DNA): TGTGCCAGAGGGGCAGGGAACGCAATCGATGAAAAACTGTTTTTT. Translation gives CARGAGNAIDEKLFF.